The 23 T cell receptor beta chains below come from one sample, sequenced in a study of CD8+ T cells in alopecia areata. Extraction and reverse transcription of RNA yielded cDNA as the sequencing template. Only in-frame clones appear in the TCRdb table, and some are missing; sequencing was by immunoSEQ multiplex PCR. This sample has around 200,000 clones, with almost 65% found just once. Sequencing used CD4+ T cells sorted from blood, obtained at week 0. These receptor sequences come from a human donor with alopecia areata.

The chain recombines TRBV5-1 with TRBJ2-2; a weak D match, TRBD2 (5 bases). Germline-derived CDR1 and CDR2 are SGHRS and YFSETQ. V gave up 6 bases and J gave up 3 bases, with 15 bases separating them. CDR3 length equals 15 residues. CDR3 sequence: CASTGSAGDTGELFF. In nucleotides, the CDR3 is TGCGCCAGCACAGGATCGGCGGGTGACACCGGGGAGCTGTTTTTT.

The rearrangement joins TRBV19 to TRBJ1-5; no firm D call. This CDR3 contains 15 residues. The ends were cut back, 2 bases at V and 4 bases at J, with 12 bases in the middle. Germline loops: CDR1 LNHDA, CDR2 SQIVND (reference sequence). CDR3 in amino acids: CASSIMAGFNQPQHF. CDR3 DNA: TGTGCCAGTAGTATAATGGCGGGATTTAATCAGCCCCAGCATTTT.

The rearrangement uses TRBV5-5 and TRBJ1-2; D call uncertain. The CDR3 is 17 amino acids. The V end lost 4 bases, the J end lost 4 bases, and 23 bases lay between the germline ends. Per germline, CDR1 SGHKS and CDR2 YYEKEE (reference sequence). In DNA form, the CDR3 reads TGTGCCAGCAGCCTAGGGCCATCCCCCGGAGCATTCTATGGCTACACCTTC. Its protein product is CASSLGPSPGAFYGYTF.

This clone was counted a few times. This same CDR3 is encoded by further DNA sequences in the sample. This chain links TRBV29-1 with TRBJ1-2, with D possibly TRBD1 on 5 matching bases. The germline V and J ends were trimmed by 0 bases and 4 bases, with 9 bases remaining between them. CDR3 length equals 13 residues. Germline CDR1 and CDR2: SQVTM and ANQGSEA. The CDR3 coding sequence is TGCAGCGTTGAAGATCCCAGGGTCTATGGCTACACCTTC. Its translation: CSVEDPRVYGYTF.

The V gene is TRBV28, the J gene TRBJ1-2; 8 bases line up with TRBD1. The trim removed 1 base at V and 8 bases at J, leaving 15 bases unmatched. From germline, CDR1 is MDHEN and CDR2 SYDVKM. The CDR3 runs 17 residues. This chain's CDR3 is CASSLSWPGGVLWGYTF. CDR3 bases: TGTGCCAGCAGTTTATCGTGGCCAGGGGGCGTCCTATGGGGCTACACCTTC.

The chain links TRBV19 to TRBJ1-5; D call uncertain. The CDR3 is made up of 13 amino acids. Germline V gene data show CDR1 as LNHDA and CDR2 as SQIVND (reference sequence). Trimming removed 8 bases at V and 0 bases at J, with 8 bases between. The DNA for the CDR3 is TGTGCCAGTCATCGGGATAGCAATCAGCCCCAGCATTTT. Its protein product is CASHRDSNQPQHF.

This clone was observed a single time. The chain joins TRBV30 to TRBJ2-7; D gene uncertain. The V gene's germline CDR1 is GTSNPN and CDR2 SVGIG (reference sequence). V was cut by 6 bases and J by 5 bases, with 11 bases left in between. The CDR3 is 11 amino acids. Here the CDR3 reads CACSSLHEQYF. The CDR3 DNA reads as TGTGCCTGTTCTTCCCTCCACGAGCAGTACTTC.

The chain employs TRBV7-2 and TRBJ2-7, with 7 bases aligning to TRBD1. The CDR3 is made up of 13 amino acids. V lost 5 bases, J lost 5 bases, and 6 bases stayed unmatched. In germline, CDR1 is SGHTA, CDR2 FQGNSA. This chain's CDR3 is CASSLGQWDEQYF. The CDR3 bases are TGTGCCAGCAGCCTGGGACAGTGGGACGAGCAGTACTTC.

The genes are TRBV5-4 and TRBJ2-7, with TRBD2 matching 7 bases. Germline V gene sequence: CDR1 SGHNT, CDR2 YYREEE (reference sequence). V shed 4 bases, J shed 2 bases, and the junction held 6 bases outside the gene matches. This CDR3 has 14 residues. CDR3 sequence reads: CASSTGREPYEQYF. The CDR3, as DNA: TGTGCCAGCAGCACTGGGAGGGAGCCCTACGAGCAGTACTTC.

The chain carries TRBV20-1 and TRBJ2-3, with D hard to call. Trimming cost V 3 bases and J 5 bases, with 6 bases left between them. The CDR3 is 11 amino acids. Germline assignment: CDR1 DFQATT and CDR2 SNEGSKA (reference sequence). The CDR3 DNA sequence: TGCAGTGCTAGGAAGATAGATACGCAGTATTTT. Translating gives CSARKIDTQYF.

The gene calls are TRBV29-1 and TRBJ2-7, with D maybe TRBD1 (6 bases). This CDR3 contains 12 residues. The germline V and J ends were trimmed by 6 bases and 4 bases, with 13 bases remaining between them. Germline loops: CDR1 SQVTM, CDR2 ANQGSEA. The CDR3 sequence is CSVQGLGYEQYF. The CDR3, as DNA: TGCAGCGTACAGGGTTTAGGATACGAGCAGTACTTC.

About this clone: Other nucleotide sequences in the sample specify the same CDR3. The chain links TRBV29-1 to TRBJ1-1, with a weak D call TRBD1 (5 bases). The V and J ends lost 6 bases and 5 bases respectively, with 10 bases between them. CDR1 is SQVTM and CDR2 is ANQGSEA in the germline V gene. This CDR3 region has 11 residues. CDR3 coding DNA: TGCAGCGTGACGGGGGGGACTGAAGCTTTCTTT. It yields the protein CSVTGGTEAFF.

V gene TRBV4-1 combines with J gene TRBJ1-2; a possible D gene is TRBD1 (6 bases). Trimming took off 0 bases at V and 4 bases at J, with 9 bases between the two ends. The CDR3 has 14 residues. The germline gives CDR1 MGHRA, CDR2 YSYEKL. CDR3 loop: CASSQDRDTYGYTF. The DNA of the CDR3 is TGCGCCAGCAGCCAAGACCGGGACACCTATGGCTACACCTTC.

The chain employs TRBV5-6 and TRBJ1-2; no clear D gene. The ends were cut back, 6 bases at V and 2 bases at J, with 11 bases in the middle. Germline V gene data show CDR1 as SGHDT and CDR2 as YYEEEE. The CDR3 length is 13 residues. The CDR3 nucleotides are TGTGCCAGCATAATGGATGGGAACTATGGCTACACCTTC. Residues: CASIMDGNYGYTF. The full variable domain, its missing parts supplied by reference TRBV5-6 and TRBJ1-2, is DAGVTQSPTHLIKTRGQQVTLRCSPKSGHDTVSWYQQALGQGPQFIFQYYEEEERQRGNFPDRFSGHQFPNYSSELNVNALLLGDSALYLCASIMDGNYGYTFGSGTRLTVV.

J is TRBJ2-7 and V is TRBV7-2, with 9 bases identical to TRBD1. With 5 bases clipped from V and 6 bases from J, the junction kept 8 bases outside the gene matches. There are 14 residues in the CDR3. Germline lookup yields CDR1 SGHTA and CDR2 FQGNSA. CDR3 nucleotide sequence: TGTGCCAGCAGCCGGGACAGGGTTCCAGGCGAGCAGTACTTC. It encodes CASSRDRVPGEQYF. Filled out from reference TRBV7-2 and TRBJ2-7, the complete variable domain reads GAGVSQSPSNKVTEKGKDVELRCDPISGHTALYWYRQSLGQGLEFLIYFQGNSAPDKSGLPSDRFSAERTGGSVSTLTIQRTQQEDSAVYLCASSRDRVPGEQYFGPGTRLTVT.

The sample holds one count of this clone. This chain connects TRBV6-5 to TRBJ1-6; TRBD1 might be the D (5 bases). Germline V gene data show CDR1 as MNHEY and CDR2 as SVGAGI. The CDR3 has 14 residues. V shed 8 bases and J shed 8 bases, with 16 bases lying between them. The CDR3 region has the DNA TGTGCCAGCCGCTCCCGGGACTGGGATTCACCCCTCCACTTT. This codes for CASRSRDWDSPLHF.

The rearrangement joins TRBV30 to TRBJ1-3; unclear D gene. Germline lookup yields CDR1 GTSNPN and CDR2 SVGIG (reference sequence). The V end was cut by 4 bases, the J end by 0 bases, with 7 bases between. The CDR3 has 13 amino acids. CDR3 loop: CAWTDGSGNTIYF. CDR3 nucleotides: TGTGCCTGGACTGACGGCTCTGGAAACACCATATATTTT. Using reference TRBV30 and TRBJ1-3 for the parts outside the CDR3, the full variable domain is SQTIHQWPATLVQPVGSPLSLECTVEGTSNPNLYWYRQAAGRGLQLLFYSVGIGQISSEVPQNLSASRPQDRQFILSSKKLLLSDSGFYLCAWTDGSGNTIYFGEGSWLTVV.

The chain recombines TRBV4-2 with TRBJ1-1; D is possibly TRBD1 (5 bases). V was trimmed by 1 base and J by 5 bases, leaving 14 bases between them. Per the germline V gene, CDR1 is LGHNA and CDR2 is YNFKEQ. This CDR3 is built from 15 residues. The chain's CDR3 is CASSQGSTVGTEAFF. Here the CDR3 DNA reads TGTGCCAGCAGCCAAGGCTCGACAGTGGGGACTGAAGCTTTCTTT.

The J gene is TRBJ2-2, the V gene TRBV12-5; TRBD1 might be the D (5 bases). Germline CDR1 LGHNT, CDR2 FRNRAP. This CDR3 spans 15 amino acids. V lost 2 bases, J lost 1 base, and 8 bases lay in between. The CDR3 loop is CASGLQQVNTGELFF. The CDR3 DNA sequence: TGTGCTAGTGGTTTGCAACAGGTGAACACCGGGGAGCTGTTTTTT.

The rearrangement joins TRBV30 to TRBJ2-2; D is unclear. Between the trimmed V and J ends, which lost 4 bases and 8 bases, there was a span of 11 bases. The germline gives CDR1 GTSNPN, CDR2 SVGIG (reference sequence). The CDR3 is 12 amino acids. In nucleotides, the CDR3 is TGTGCCTGGATGGGTGAACGGGGGGAGCTGTTTTTT. This sequence encodes CAWMGERGELFF.

Here the CDR3 reads CASSISGGANYGYTF. The CDR3 DNA reads TGTGCCAGTAGTATATCTGGAGGAGCTAACTATGGCTACACCTTC. The chain employs TRBV19 and TRBJ1-2; unclear D gene. CDR1 is LNHDA, CDR2 SQIVND, per germline (reference sequence). The CDR3 has 15 amino acids. V gave up 2 bases and J gave up 0 bases, with 10 bases separating them.

The chain is built from TRBV19 and TRBJ2-7, with a tentative D call TRBD2 (5 bases). The germline V gene has CDR1 LNHDA and CDR2 SQIVND (reference sequence). This CDR3 spans 13 amino acids. V dropped 9 bases and J dropped 5 bases, with 17 bases sitting between them. For the CDR3, the DNA is TGTGCCAGCAAATACGGTGGAGGTGACGAGCAGTACTTC. It yields the protein CASKYGGGDEQYF.

The CDR3 sequence: CSVGSLSGNTIYF. CDR3 DNA sequence: TGCAGCGTTGGAAGCCTCTCTGGAAACACCATATATTTT. This rearrangement joins TRBV29-1 to TRBJ1-3; D is ambiguous. Germline-derived CDR1 and CDR2 are SQVTM and ANQGSEA. The CDR3 is made up of 13 amino acids. The ends were cut back, 4 bases at V and 0 bases at J, with 7 bases in the middle.